This T cell receptor beta chain was captured by sequencing in a study of identifying expanded T cells in peripheral blood (dated 2019 in TCRdb). About the investigation overall: Technical replicates were generated by sequencing separate aliquots of the same genomic DNA pool, with four replicates compared pairwise. General conclusions and limits of the study: In all healthy donors, the variance in clone template counts between samples taken approximately 15 days apart rose significantly as total template count increased. Across all healthy-donor time intervals, the beta-binomial model significantly lowered both the number of clones called differentially abundant and the false-positive rate. The binomial model flagged around 1.3 differentially abundant clones between technical replicates, compared with 15 to 17 over two weeks and 18 to 20 over roughly 4 weeks. The authors expected that over much longer intervals, such as months to years, biological variance in healthy repertoires might increase even further.

The CDR3 contains 16 residues, cysteine and phenylalanine counted. Here the CDR3 DNA is all that survives: 48 bases in frame from base 1. The trim is 0 bases for V and 2 bases for J, with a gap of 13 bases between the germline ends. The germline V gene provides CDR1 SGHNT and CDR2 YENEEA. The immunoSEQ Assay, which uses bias-controlled multiplex PCR amplification of genomic DNA, was used to profile TCRbeta CDR3 regions. In the paper's pipeline: The absolute abundance of each unique TCRbeta CDR3 region was quantified after sequences were collapsed and filtered. Differential abundance was tested with a binomial (Fisher-equivalent) model and with a beta-binomial model adding time-dependent variance fitted from healthy donors. Any clone with fewer than 5 combined templates was excluded, and a clone was called differentially abundant if its Benjamini-Hochberg FDR was below 0.01. In the beta-binomial model, variance was expressed as a function of the total template count across the two samples, in the form v = (b*log(k)+a)^2. TCRdb retrieved this table from immuneACCESS and kept in-frame rearrangements only. Not all clones are present; in checked studies, unresolved V genes account for under half, and no reason is known for the remainder. V, J and clone size derive from that table, while D and trimming were established from the DNA sequence. The sample table shows about 100,000 clones, and 88% are seen once. Of the sample, 5% to 6.5% is held by the ten largest clones.

No immune events such as infections were documented for the healthy donors during the collection period. To calibrate time-dependent variance in a beta-binomial model of T-cell clone differential abundance, blood repertoires from healthy donors were used as a training cohort. The training cohort was composed of approximately ten healthy donors, 3 female and 7 male. Donor ages ranged from 29 to 64 years, with an average of roughly 46 years. Obtained from a commercial supplier, whole blood was collected from each healthy donor at three time points set two to three weeks apart. For immunosequencing, genomic DNA was extracted from unsorted whole blood. This clone has only a few counts. Its antigen remains unidentified. No clone much larger than this one lies a single base away; base qualities are absent.

Rearrangement joined TRBV11-3 to TRBJ1-2, and perhaps TRBD1 as D gene, on 6 matching bases. This clonotype was sampled from a person aged 18 to 75 in good health. Material for sequencing was blood. The CDR3 sequence is CASSLEGRRGNYGYTF. In nucleotide form, the sequence is TGTGCCAGCAGCTTAGAAGGTCGCAGGGGAAACTATGGCTACACCTTC.